The count of the clone carrying this TCR beta chain is one. Antigen unknown. The assay was immunoSEQ multiplex PCR, and TCRdb's table has in-frame clones only and misses some. Of under 40,000 clones in the sample, about 76% are singletons; the top ten hold approximately 1%. This sample is drawn from a study of T cells in narcolepsy. Study in general: Healthy controls were enrolled alongside patients with narcolepsy type 1 or type 2.

Overall study findings and caveats: Healthy controls reportedly lacked the autoreactive clonotypes serially found in patients' blood. Comparing one patient's CSF and blood CD4+ clonotypes highlighted HCRT- and TRIB2-specific autoreactive clonotypes.

Germline V gene sequence: CDR1 SEHNR, CDR2 FQNEAQ (reference sequence). V lost 9 bases to trimming and J lost 3 bases; unmatched junction nucleotides: 12. This CDR3 is built from 16 residues. The receptor's source is a human donor with narcolepsy. The chain links TRBV7-9 to TRBJ2-3, with 10 positions matching TRBD2. Sequences were obtained from CD45RA- memory CD4+ T cells from PBMCs. The DNA for the CDR3 is TGTGCCAGTCGGGGTGCTAGCGGGAGCCCGACAGATACGCAGTATTTT. Protein: CASRGASGSPTDTQYF.